The 18 T cell receptor beta chains reported below all come from one sample, sequenced in a study of cytomegalovirus exposure and HLA in healthy donors. PCR used 60 Vbeta primers and 13 Jbeta primers. Profiled with immunoSEQ multiplex PCR; TCRdb holds only in-frame clones, not every one. This sample has under 120,000 clones, with 74% found just once. Sequencing was performed on PBMCs. These receptors were taken from a man aged 45-65 years in good health and CMV-seropositive.

J is TRBJ1-2 and V is TRBV6-6, with 7 nucleotides matching TRBD1. Germline loops: CDR1 MNHNY, CDR2 SVGAGI (reference sequence). Trimming took 6 bases from V and 2 from J; bases not matched to a gene: 6. This CDR3 is built from 14 residues. The chain's CDR3 is CASSPGQLNYGYTF. Written as DNA, the CDR3 is TGTGCCAGCAGCCCGGGACAGCTCAACTATGGCTACACCTTC.

Concerning this clone itself: Mismatch with germline at one junction end may stem from a read error. CDR3 in DNA: TGTGCCAGCAGCCTACAGGGCTACGAGCAGCACTTC. As protein: CASSLQGYEQHF. This chain uses TRBV2 with TRBJ2-7; the D gene is possibly TRBD1 (6 bases). The CDR3 is 12 residues long. Germline CDR1 SNHLY, CDR2 FYNNEI.

This clone came up once. The chain carries TRBV5-5 and TRBJ2-5; 7 nucleotides match TRBD2. J lost 3 bases, V lost 1 base, and 3 bases had no gene match. Germline CDR1 and CDR2: SGHKS and YYEKEE (reference sequence). This CDR3 is built from 14 residues. Written as DNA, the CDR3 is TGTGCCAGCAGCTTGCCGGCGGGGGAAGAGACCCAGTACTTC. Translating it yields CASSLPAGEETQYF.

This sequence joins TRBV12-5 and TRBJ1-5; D possibly corresponds to TRBD1 (6 bases). CDR1 is LGHNT and CDR2 is FRNRAP in the germline V gene. This CDR3 has 13 residues. V lost 6 bases to trimming and J lost 3 bases, with 9 bases between them. Here the CDR3 reads CASGQGLNQPQHF. CDR3 bases: TGTGCTAGTGGCCAGGGGCTCAATCAGCCCCAGCATTTT.

The V gene is TRBV2, the J gene TRBJ2-3; 12 positions match TRBD2. This CDR3 region has 22 residues. Germline V gene data show CDR1 as SNHLY and CDR2 as FYNNEI. With 6 bases clipped from V and 0 bases from J, the junction kept 22 bases outside the gene matches. The chain's CDR3 is CASRFPGTSGRQGTASTDTQYF. CDR3 in DNA: TGTGCCAGCAGATTCCCCGGAACTAGCGGGAGGCAGGGTACGGCTAGCACAGATACGCAGTATTTT. Complete variable domain (other parts from reference TRBV2 and TRBJ2-3): EPEVTQTPSHQVTQMGQEVILRCVPISNHLYFYWYRQILGQKVEFLVSFYNNEISEKSEIFDDQFSVERPDGSNFTLKIRSTKLEDSAMYFCASRFPGTSGRQGTASTDTQYFGPGTRLTVL.

The table lists this clone with a few counts. The chain has TRBV19 and TRBJ2-1; 11 positions agree with TRBD2. CDR1 and CDR2 from the germline V gene are LNHDA and SQIVND (reference sequence). Unmatched junction bases numbered 5, after V lost 8 bases and J lost 14 bases. CDR3 length equals 11 residues. CDR3 nucleotides: TGTGCCAGTCGACTAGCGGGAAGCGAGTTCTTC. This sequence encodes CASRLAGSEFF.

The chain carries TRBV6-1 and TRBJ2-1, with 8 bases aligning to TRBD2. The CDR3 runs 16 residues. Germline CDR1 reads MNHNS; CDR2 reads SASEGT. V lost 2 bases to trimming and J lost 6 bases; unmatched junction nucleotides: 9. CDR3 sequence: CASSELVREVSNEQFF. CDR3 sequence (DNA): TGTGCCAGCAGTGAATTGGTGCGGGAGGTCTCCAATGAGCAGTTCTTC.

The chain joins TRBV5-1 to TRBJ1-5; D is perhaps TRBD1 (5 bases). Germline CDR1 SGHRS, CDR2 YFSETQ. Trimming took 0 bases from V and 5 from J, leaving 9 bases between them. This CDR3 region has 14 residues. As DNA, the CDR3 is TGCGCCAGCAGCTTGGAGGGGTTGGATCAGCCCCAGCATTTT. The encoded protein is CASSLEGLDQPQHF.

J is TRBJ1-6 and V is TRBV6-5; possibly TRBD1 for D (5 bases). This CDR3 region has 13 residues. V lost 2 bases and J 12 bases, leaving 11 bases between the germline ends. CDR1 MNHEY and CDR2 SVGAGI come from the germline V gene. The CDR3 region has the DNA TGTGCCAGCAGTTACCCAGGGAAAAAACCCCTCCACTTT. Protein: CASSYPGKKPLHF.

The V call is TRBV2, the J call TRBJ2-2; tentative D call: TRBD2 (7 bases). Per the germline V gene, CDR1 is SNHLY and CDR2 is FYNNEI. V lost 2 bases and J 4 bases, leaving 17 bases between the germline ends. The CDR3 spans 17 residues. CDR3 nucleotides: TGTGCCAGCAGTGAAATCTTGACTAGGGGGGGCACCGGGGAGCTGTTTTTT. It translates to CASSEILTRGGTGELFF.

The chain links TRBV7-8 to TRBJ2-2; 10 bases match TRBD2. CDR1 is SGHVS, CDR2 FQNEAQ, per germline. There are 15 residues in the CDR3. V dropped 5 bases and J dropped 4; count of bases not matched to a gene: 4. Written as DNA, the CDR3 is TGTGCCAGCAGCCAAAGCGGGGGGGCCACCGGGGAGCTGTTTTTT. The encoded protein is CASSQSGGATGELFF.

The rearrangement uses TRBV4-1 and TRBJ2-4; 16 nucleotides align to TRBD2. The CDR3 length is 16 residues. Germline CDR1 reads MGHRA; CDR2 reads YSYEKL. V was pared by 5 bases and J by 6 bases, with 4 bases of the junction left unmatched. The CDR3 DNA reads TGCGCCAGCAGCTCGGGACTAGCGGGAGGGCCAAACATTCAGTACTTC. Encoded protein: CASSSGLAGGPNIQYF.

This rearrangement joins TRBV6-1 to TRBJ1-2, with 7 bases fitting TRBD1. Germline V gene sequence: CDR1 MNHNS, CDR2 SASEGT. The CDR3 is made up of 12 amino acids. The V and J ends lost 5 bases and 5 bases, in that order; junction bases with no gene match: 2. CDR3 coding DNA: TGTGCCAGCAGTTGGGACAGTTATGGCTACACCTTC. Its protein is CASSWDSYGYTF.

The rearrangement uses TRBV2 and TRBJ1-1, with 10 bases that match TRBD1. Trimming at V came to 6 bases and at J to 4 bases, leaving 8 bases not matched to a gene. The CDR3 consists of 15 residues. Germline V gene lookup returns CDR1 SNHLY and CDR2 FYNNEI. The CDR3 DNA reads TGTGCCAGCAGCTCGGGACAGGGGTTCGGCACTGAAGCTTTCTTT. Its translation is CASSSGQGFGTEAFF. Complete variable domain (other parts from reference TRBV2 and TRBJ1-1): EPEVTQTPSHQVTQMGQEVILRCVPISNHLYFYWYRQILGQKVEFLVSFYNNEISEKSEIFDDQFSVERPDGSNFTLKIRSTKLEDSAMYFCASSSGQGFGTEAFFGQGTRLTVV.

This chain connects TRBV7-3 to TRBJ2-1; tentatively, D is TRBD1 (7 bases). The CDR3 contains 15 residues. Deletions cut 5 bases from V and 7 bases from J, with 18 bases between. Per germline, CDR1 SGHTA and CDR2 FQGTGA. The CDR3 nucleotides read TGTGCCAGCAGCCCAGCGGAGGGGGCTTATAATGAGCAGTTCTTC. Translation: CASSPAEGAYNEQFF.

As DNA, the CDR3 is TGTGCCAGCATGAAGGAACAGGGGAGAATCCAGTACTTC. Protein sequence: CASMKEQGRIQYF. The chain has TRBV7-9 and TRBJ2-5; TRBD1 agrees at 7 bases. The junction had 12 bases not matched to a gene; V was cut back by 7 bases and J by 10 bases. The germline V gene has CDR1 SEHNR and CDR2 FQNEAQ (reference sequence). CDR3 length equals 13 residues.

The chain recombines TRBV11-3 with TRBJ2-5; TRBD1 might be the D (6 bases). Germline CDR1 reads SGHNT; CDR2 reads YENEEA. V lost 5 bases to trimming and J lost 5 bases, with 12 bases between them. The length of the CDR3 is 13 residues. As DNA, the CDR3 is TGTGCCAGCAGCCTTTCCAGGGGTGAGACCCAGTACTTC. It yields the protein CASSLSRGETQYF.

The CDR3 region has the DNA TGTGCCAGCAGCGCTGATGGGACAGGGGGCAGGTATGGCTACACCTTC. This encodes CASSADGTGGRYGYTF. J is TRBJ1-2 and V is TRBV5-5, with 12 bases that match TRBD1. This CDR3 region has 16 residues. The V segment lost 4 bases and the J segment 5 bases; nucleotides outside the gene matches: 9. Looked up from germline, CDR1 is SGHKS and CDR2 is YYEKEE (reference sequence).